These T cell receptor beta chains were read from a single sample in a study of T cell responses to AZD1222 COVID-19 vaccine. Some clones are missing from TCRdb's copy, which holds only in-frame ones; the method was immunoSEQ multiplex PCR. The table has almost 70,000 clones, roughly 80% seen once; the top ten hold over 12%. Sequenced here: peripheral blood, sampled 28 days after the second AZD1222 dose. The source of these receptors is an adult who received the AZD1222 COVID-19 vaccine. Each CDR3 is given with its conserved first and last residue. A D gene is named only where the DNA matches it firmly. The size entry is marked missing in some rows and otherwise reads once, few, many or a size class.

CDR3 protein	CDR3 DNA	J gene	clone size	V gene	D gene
CASNRGRTGELFF	TGTGCCAGCAATAGGGGGCGCACCGGGGAGCTGTTTTTT	TRBJ2-2	.	TRBV6-5	TRBD1
CASSPGYVGGVNTGELFF	TGCGCCAGCAGCCCCGGTTACGTCGGGGGGGTCAACACCGGGGAGCTGTTTTTT	TRBJ2-2	.	TRBV5-1	TRBD2
CAIRQGQGPTYEQYF	TGTGCCATCAGGCAGGGACAGGGCCCAACCTACGAGCAGTACTTC	TRBJ2-7	.	TRBV10-3	TRBD1
CASSRDRVGSYNSPLHF	TGTGCCAGCAGTCGTGACAGGGTAGGGTCCTATAATTCACCCCTCCACTTT	TRBJ1-6	.	TRBV6-6	TRBD1
CASSEPSGLSYGYTF	TGTGCCAGCAGTGAACCCAGTGGGCTCTCCTATGGCTACACCTTC	TRBJ1-2	.	TRBV2	.
CASSVGQGHRETQYF	TGTGCCAGCAGCGTTGGACAGGGGCACAGGGAGACCCAGTACTTC	TRBJ2-5	once	TRBV9	TRBD1
CASSRTGRNYGYTF	TGTGCCAGCAGTCGGACAGGGAGAAACTATGGCTACACCTTC	TRBJ1-2	.	TRBV27	TRBD1
CASSPSLGGREVFTQHF	TGTGCCAGCAGTCCATCGTTGGGTGGGAGGGAAGTTTTCACCCAGCATTTT	TRBJ1-5	.	TRBV28	.
CASSTIPGENEKLFF	TGTGCCAGCAGTACGATCCCGGGAGAAAATGAAAAACTGTTTTTT	TRBJ1-4	.	TRBV9	.
CASSQHGDSGELFF	TGTGCCAGCTCCCAGCACGGGGACTCCGGGGAGCTGTTTTTT	TRBJ2-2	.	TRBV2	.